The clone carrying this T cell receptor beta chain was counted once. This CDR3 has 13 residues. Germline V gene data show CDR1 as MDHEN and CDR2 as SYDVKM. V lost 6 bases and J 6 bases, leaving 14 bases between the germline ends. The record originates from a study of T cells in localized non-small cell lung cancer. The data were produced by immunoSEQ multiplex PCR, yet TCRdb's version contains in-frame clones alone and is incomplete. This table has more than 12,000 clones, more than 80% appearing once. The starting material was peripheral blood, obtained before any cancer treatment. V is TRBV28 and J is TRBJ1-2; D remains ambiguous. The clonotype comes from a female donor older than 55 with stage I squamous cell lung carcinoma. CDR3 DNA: TGTGCCAGCAGGGTCCCTTATTTAGATGGCTACACCTTC. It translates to CASRVPYLDGYTF.